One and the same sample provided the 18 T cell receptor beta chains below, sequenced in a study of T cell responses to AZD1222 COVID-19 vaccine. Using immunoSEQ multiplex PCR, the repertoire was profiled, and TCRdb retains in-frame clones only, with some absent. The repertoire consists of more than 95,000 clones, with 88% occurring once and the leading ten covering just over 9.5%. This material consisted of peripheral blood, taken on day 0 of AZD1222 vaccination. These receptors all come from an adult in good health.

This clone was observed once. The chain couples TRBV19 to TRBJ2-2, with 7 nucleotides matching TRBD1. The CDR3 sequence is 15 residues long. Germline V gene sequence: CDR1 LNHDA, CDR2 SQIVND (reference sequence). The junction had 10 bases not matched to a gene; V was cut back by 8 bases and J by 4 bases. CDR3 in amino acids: CASRRQGAATGELFF. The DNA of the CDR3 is TGTGCCAGTCGCCGACAGGGAGCGGCCACCGGGGAGCTGTTTTTT. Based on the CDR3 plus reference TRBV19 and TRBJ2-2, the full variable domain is DGGITQSPKYLFRKEGQNVTLSCEQNLNHDAMYWYRQDPGQGLRLIYYSQIVNDFQKGDIAEGYSVSREKKESFPLTVTSAQKNPTAFYLCASRRQGAATGELFFGEGSRLTVL.

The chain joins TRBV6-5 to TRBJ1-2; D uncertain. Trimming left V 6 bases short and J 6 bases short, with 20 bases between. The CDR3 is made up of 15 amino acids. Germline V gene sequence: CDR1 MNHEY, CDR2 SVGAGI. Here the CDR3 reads CASSPLGEAANGYTF. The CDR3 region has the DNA TGTGCCAGCAGCCCCCTCGGGGAAGCGGCCAATGGCTACACCTTC.

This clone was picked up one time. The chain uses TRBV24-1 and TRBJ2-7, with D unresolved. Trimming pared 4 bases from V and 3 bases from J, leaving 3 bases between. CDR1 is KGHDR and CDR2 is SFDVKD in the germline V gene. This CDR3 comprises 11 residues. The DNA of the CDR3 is TGTGCCACCAGTGACGGCTACGAGCAGTACTTC. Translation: CATSDGYEQYF.

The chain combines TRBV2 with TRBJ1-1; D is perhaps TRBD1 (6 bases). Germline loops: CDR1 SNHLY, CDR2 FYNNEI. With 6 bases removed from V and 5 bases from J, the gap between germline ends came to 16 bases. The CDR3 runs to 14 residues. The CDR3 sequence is CASSAWERGTEAFF. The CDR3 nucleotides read TGTGCCAGCAGCGCGTGGGAGAGGGGGACTGAAGCTTTCTTT.

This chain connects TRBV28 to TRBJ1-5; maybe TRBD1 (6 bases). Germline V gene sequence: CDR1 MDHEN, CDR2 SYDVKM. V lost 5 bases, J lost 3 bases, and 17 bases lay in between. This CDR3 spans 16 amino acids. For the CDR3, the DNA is TGTGCCAGCAGTCCCCGGACAGCATTTTCCAATCAGCCCCAGCATTTT. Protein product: CASSPRTAFSNQPQHF.

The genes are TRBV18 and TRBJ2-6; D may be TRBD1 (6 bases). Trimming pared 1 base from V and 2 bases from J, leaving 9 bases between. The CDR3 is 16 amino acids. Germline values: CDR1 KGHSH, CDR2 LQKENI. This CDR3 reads CASSPRQVAGANVLTF. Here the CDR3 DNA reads TGTGCCAGCTCACCACGACAGGTCGCTGGGGCCAACGTCCTGACTTTC.

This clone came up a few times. This chain's CDR3 is CASSLLQGTNSPLHF. The DNA for the CDR3 is TGTGCCAGCAGCCTACTACAGGGAACCAATTCACCCCTCCACTTT. This rearrangement joins TRBV7-3 to TRBJ1-6; tentative D call: TRBD1 (6 bases). There are 15 residues in the CDR3. The V end lost 5 bases, the J end lost 7 bases, and 15 bases lay between the germline ends. CDR1 and CDR2 (germline): SGHTA, FQGTGA.

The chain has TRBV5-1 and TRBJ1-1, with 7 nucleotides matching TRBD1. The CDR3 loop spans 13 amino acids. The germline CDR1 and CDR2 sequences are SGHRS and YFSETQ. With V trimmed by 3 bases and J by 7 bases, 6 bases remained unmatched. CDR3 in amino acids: CASSWGDRDEAFF. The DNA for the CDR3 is TGCGCCAGCAGCTGGGGAGACAGGGATGAAGCTTTCTTT. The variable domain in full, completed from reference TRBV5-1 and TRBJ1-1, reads KAGVTQTPRYLIKTRGQQVTLSCSPISGHRSVSWYQQTPGQGLQFLFEYFSETQRNKGNFPGRFSGRQFSNSRSEMNVSTLELGDSALYLCASSWGDRDEAFFGQGTRLTVV.

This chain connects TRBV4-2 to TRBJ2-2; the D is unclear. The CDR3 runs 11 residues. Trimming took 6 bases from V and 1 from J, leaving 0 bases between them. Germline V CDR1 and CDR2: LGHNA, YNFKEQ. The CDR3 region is CASRNTGELFF. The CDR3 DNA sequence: TGTGCCAGCAGGAACACCGGGGAGCTGTTTTTT.

This CDR3 is CASSNQRATGELFF. DNA for the CDR3: TGTGCCAGCAGTAACCAAAGGGCCACCGGGGAGCTGTTTTTT. The chain employs TRBV11-2 and TRBJ2-2; D call uncertain. Germline V lookup: CDR1 SGHAT, CDR2 FQNNGV. The CDR3 is 14 residues long. The V and J ends lost 6 bases and 4 bases respectively, with 12 bases between them.

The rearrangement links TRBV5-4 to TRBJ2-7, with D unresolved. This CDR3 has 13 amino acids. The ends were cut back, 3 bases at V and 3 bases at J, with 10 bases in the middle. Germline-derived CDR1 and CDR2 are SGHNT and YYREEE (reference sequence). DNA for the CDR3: TGTGCCAGCAGCTCTCCGTCCAACTACGAGCAGTACTTC. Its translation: CASSSPSNYEQYF.

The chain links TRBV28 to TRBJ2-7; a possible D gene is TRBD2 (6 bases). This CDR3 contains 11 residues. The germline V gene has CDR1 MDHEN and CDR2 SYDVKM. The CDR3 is CVSGGTYEQYF. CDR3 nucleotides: TGTGTATCCGGGGGTACCTACGAGCAGTACTTC. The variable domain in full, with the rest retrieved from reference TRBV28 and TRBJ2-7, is DVKVTQSSRYLVKRTGEKVFLECVQDMDHENMFWYRQDPGLGLRLIYFSYDVKMKEKGDIPEGYSVSREKKERFSLILESASTNQTSMYLCVSGGTYEQYFGPGTRLTVT.

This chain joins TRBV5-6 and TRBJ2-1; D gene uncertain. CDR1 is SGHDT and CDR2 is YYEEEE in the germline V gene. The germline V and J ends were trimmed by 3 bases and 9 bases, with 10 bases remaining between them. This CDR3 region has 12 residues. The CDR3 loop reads CASSSDTTEQFF. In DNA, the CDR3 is TGTGCCAGCAGCTCCGACACGACTGAGCAGTTCTTC.

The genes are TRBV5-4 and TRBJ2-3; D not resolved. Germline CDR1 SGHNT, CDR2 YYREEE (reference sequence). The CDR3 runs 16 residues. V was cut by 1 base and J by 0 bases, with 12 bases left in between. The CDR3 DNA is TGTGCCAGCAGCTTGAGAGGCAGTGCTAGCACAGATACGCAGTATTTT. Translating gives CASSLRGSASTDTQYF. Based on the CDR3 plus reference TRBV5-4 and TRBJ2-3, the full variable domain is ETGVTQSPTHLIKTRGQQVTLRCSSQSGHNTVSWYQQALGQGPQFIFQYYREEENGRGNFPPRFSGLQFPNYSSELNVNALELDDSALYLCASSLRGSASTDTQYFGPGTRLTVL.

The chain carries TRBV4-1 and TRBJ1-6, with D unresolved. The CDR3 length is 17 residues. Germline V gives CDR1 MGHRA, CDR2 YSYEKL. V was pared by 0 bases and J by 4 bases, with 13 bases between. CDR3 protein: CASSQDPGRNYNSPLHF. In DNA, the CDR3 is TGCGCCAGCAGCCAAGATCCCGGACGGAATTATAATTCACCCCTCCACTTT.

This chain's CDR3 is CASSRAPGQGVTEAFF. CDR3 nucleotide sequence: TGTGCCAGCAGCCGAGCACCGGGACAGGGGGTCACTGAAGCTTTCTTT. The rearrangement joins TRBV7-3 to TRBJ1-1; 11 bases agree with TRBD1. The J segment lost 4 bases and the V segment lost 5 bases, leaving 9 bases of the junction unmatched. Germline CDR1 reads SGHTA; CDR2 reads FQGTGA. The CDR3 runs 16 residues. Together with reference TRBV7-3 and TRBJ1-1, the CDR3 gives the full variable domain: GAGVSQTPSNKVTEKGKYVELRCDPISGHTALYWYRQSLGQGPEFLIYFQGTGAADDSGLPNDRFFAVRPEGSVSTLKIQRTERGDSAVYLCASSRAPGQGVTEAFFGQGTRLTVV.

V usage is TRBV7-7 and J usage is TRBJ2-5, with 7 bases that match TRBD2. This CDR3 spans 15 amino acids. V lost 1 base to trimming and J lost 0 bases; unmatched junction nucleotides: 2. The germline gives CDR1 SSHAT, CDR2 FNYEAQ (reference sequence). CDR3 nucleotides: TGTGCCAGCAGCTTAGGGGGGGGATACCAAGAGACCCAGTACTTC. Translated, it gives CASSLGGGYQETQYF.

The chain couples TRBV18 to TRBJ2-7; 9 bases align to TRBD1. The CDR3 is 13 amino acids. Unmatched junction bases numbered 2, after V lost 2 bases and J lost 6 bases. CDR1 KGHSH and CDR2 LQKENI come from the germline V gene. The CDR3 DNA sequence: TGTGCCAGCTCACCAGGGACAGGGATCGAGCAGTACTTC. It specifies CASSPGTGIEQYF.